This T cell receptor (beta chain) was identified in a study of lymphopenia after photon versus proton radiotherapy. A word on this clone: Its antigen is not identified.

General study points: Relative stability marked proton patients; photon patients lost diversity and naive cells.

This CDR3 has 13 amino acids. Trimming removed 2 bases at V and 10 bases at J, with 14 bases between. Looked up from germline, CDR1 is SGHTA and CDR2 is FQGNSA. Sequencing used immunoSEQ multiplex PCR; TCRdb keeps in-frame clones, though not all of them. The sample shows some 30,000 clones, around 90% of them seen only once. This sequence originates from a woman aged 55-75 years with cholangiocarcinoma. Some clones in this sample may be carry-over from other donors' samples. The source material was peripheral blood, sampled from a patient treated with proton-based radiotherapy. The chain employs TRBV7-2 and TRBJ1-1; D perhaps matches TRBD1 (5 bases). As DNA, the CDR3 is TGTGCCAGCAGCTTATATGGGGATGGGGGAGCTTTCTTT. This encodes CASSLYGDGGAFF.